The 9 T cell receptor beta chains reported below all come from one sample, sequenced in a study of OX40 agonist ivuxolimab in advanced cancers. Assay: immunoSEQ multiplex PCR; the TCRdb copy retains only in-frame clones and omits some. The table has tens of thousands of clones, more than 85% seen once. Source: CD4+ or CD8+ T cells sorted from blood, taken in a trial of the OX40 agonist ivuxolimab. These receptors were taken from an adult with an advanced solid tumor such as melanoma, head and neck, liver or kidney cancer.

V and J are TRBV27 and TRBJ2-3; perhaps TRBD2 as D (6 bases). The CDR3 is made up of 19 amino acids. V lost 5 bases and J 1 base, leaving 25 bases between the germline ends. Germline-derived CDR1 and CDR2 are MNHEY and SMNVEV (reference sequence). CDR3 in DNA: TGTGCCAGCAGTACCCTACGTCCGGAGGGAGAGTGGGGCACAGATACGCAGTATTTT. Amino acid sequence: CASSTLRPEGEWGTDTQYF.

The CDR3 is CASSTDRVGGYSNQPQHF. CDR3 DNA: TGTGCCAGCAGCACAGACAGGGTAGGGGGCTATAGCAATCAGCCCCAGCATTTT. The chain recombines TRBV7-2 with TRBJ1-5; TRBD1 matches 7 bases. CDR3 size: 18 residues. V was pared by 5 bases and J by 0 bases, with 13 bases of the junction left unmatched. Germline V gene lookup returns CDR1 SGHTA and CDR2 FQGNSA.

The V and J genes are TRBV28 and TRBJ2-7; 11 nucleotides match TRBD2. Germline V gene data show CDR1 as MDHEN and CDR2 as SYDVKM. The CDR3 has 14 residues. J lost 5 bases, V lost 6 bases, and 6 bases had no gene match. In nucleotides, the CDR3 is TGTGCCAGCAGCATAACTAGCGGGAGCGACGAGCAGTACTTC. This sequence encodes CASSITSGSDEQYF.

The chain links TRBV27 to TRBJ1-6; TRBD1 is a possible D gene (5 bases). The germline V and J ends were trimmed by 0 bases and 12 bases, with 18 bases remaining between them. Germline V CDR1 and CDR2: MNHEY, SMNVEV (reference sequence). The CDR3 runs to 16 residues. The CDR3 DNA reads TGTGCCAGCAGTTTATCCCGCCCGACGGACACCCAACCCCTCCACTTT. Encoded protein: CASSLSRPTDTQPLHF.

This clone has a single count. The J gene is TRBJ2-3, the V gene TRBV19; D uncertain. Trimming left V 6 bases short and J 2 bases short, with 9 bases between. Germline assignment: CDR1 LNHDA and CDR2 SQIVND (reference sequence). This CDR3 is 13 amino acids long. The CDR3 reads CASSLGPTDTQYF. The DNA for the CDR3 is TGTGCCAGTAGCCTAGGCCCCACAGATACGCAGTATTTT.

V and J are TRBV11-2 and TRBJ2-2, with TRBD1 matching 10 bases. V dropped 4 bases and J dropped 7; count of bases not matched to a gene: 6. The germline CDR1 and CDR2 sequences are SGHAT and FQNNGV. CDR3 size: 15 residues. In DNA, the CDR3 is TGTGCCAGCAGCTCGTCCCGGGACAGGGGCGGGGAGCTGTTTTTT. Translating gives CASSSSRDRGGELFF.

The V and J genes are TRBV9 and TRBJ2-3; no firm D call. CDR1 and CDR2 (germline): SGDLS, YYNGEE. Trimming took off 5 bases at V and 1 base at J, with 8 bases between the two ends. This CDR3 has 13 amino acids. CDR3 sequence: CASSGSGTDTQYF. CDR3 DNA sequence: TGTGCCAGCAGTGGCAGTGGCACAGATACGCAGTATTTT.

This clone appeared a single time. The chain carries TRBV27 and TRBJ2-7; D call uncertain. Trimming stripped 0 bases from V and 3 bases from J, with 6 bases between. The CDR3 is 13 amino acids. CDR1 is MNHEY and CDR2 is SMNVEV in the germline V gene (reference sequence). CDR3 in DNA: TGTGCCAGCAGTTTATCAACATACTACGAGCAGTACTTC. This gives the protein CASSLSTYYEQYF.

The rearrangement uses TRBV4-2 and TRBJ1-2; 8 bases fit TRBD1. This CDR3 is built from 15 residues. Germline assignment: CDR1 LGHNA and CDR2 YNFKEQ. The ends lost 0 bases at V and 6 bases at J; junction bases unmatched: 6. CDR3 loop: CASSQDRAGGDGYTF. DNA for the CDR3: TGTGCCAGCAGCCAAGATAGGGCAGGGGGCGATGGCTACACCTTC.